The 23 T cell receptor beta chains in this list originate from one sample, sequenced in a study of Graves' ophthalmopathy and Graves' hyperthyroidism. The study amplified TCR beta CDR3 regions using RNA transcripts. Scientists carried out first-round RT-PCR using HTBI primers and then a second-round multiplex PCR. TCRdb fed the multiplex PCR reads into MiXCR, producing one record per CDR3 protein. The profile shows over a million distinct CDR3 sequences, less than 45% of them singletons. Sequencing used peripheral blood or thyroid tissue (not recorded which). The receptors were gathered from an adult man with Graves' hyperthyroidism.

The table lists this clonotype with a few counts. The chain combines TRBV6-2 or TRBV6-3 with TRBJ2-7; D is ambiguous. Germline loops: CDR1 MNHEY, CDR2 SVGEGT. Trimming removed 0 bases from V and 2 bases from J, with 8 bases in between. This CDR3 has 14 residues. The CDR3 bases are TGTGCCAGCAGTTACTCCGAGATAGCCTACGAGCAGTACTTC. This sequence encodes CASSYSEIAYEQYF.

The chain carries TRBV2 and TRBJ1-5; 11 bases match TRBD1. In germline, CDR1 is SNHLY, CDR2 FYNNEI. Trimming at V came to 10 bases and at J to 6 bases, leaving 11 bases not matched to a gene. This CDR3 contains 15 residues. This CDR3 is CATRTGGAKGQPQHF. CDR3 DNA sequence: TGTGCCACCAGGACAGGGGGCGCGAAGGGTCAGCCCCAGCATTTT.

This clonotype was picked up one time. This chain joins TRBV24-1 and TRBJ2-1; D is uncertain. The V and J ends lost 6 bases and 3 bases respectively, with 14 bases between them. Looked up from germline, CDR1 is KGHDR and CDR2 is SFDVKD. The CDR3 sequence is 15 residues long. The CDR3 DNA sequence: TGTGCCACCAGTAAGGCCACGGCCGGCTACAATGAGCAGTTCTTC. It is translated as CATSKATAGYNEQFF.

There are many counts of this clonotype. The chain recombines TRBV7-2 with TRBJ2-7; possibly TRBD1 for D (6 bases). Per the germline V gene, CDR1 is SGHTA and CDR2 is FQGNSA. The V end lost 4 bases, the J end lost 1 base, and 17 bases lay between the germline ends. The CDR3 covers 16 residues. CDR3 in amino acids: CASSYLGDIGSYEQYF. The CDR3 region has the DNA TGTGCCAGCAGCTACCTTGGGGACATCGGATCCTACGAGCAGTACTTC.

This clonotype occurred a few times. The chain uses TRBV4-1 and TRBJ2-7; 8 nucleotides match TRBD1. V was pared by 1 base and J by 5 bases, with 7 bases of the junction left unmatched. This CDR3 contains 15 residues. Germline V gives CDR1 MGHRA, CDR2 YSYEKL. The CDR3 nucleotides read TGCGCCAGCAGCCAAGTCGACAGGGGCAGGAACGAGCAGTACTTC. This codes for CASSQVDRGRNEQYF.

This clonotype appeared once. It may be a read error: a sequence one base away is much more abundant. The V gene is TRBV19, the J gene TRBJ1-1; the D gene is possibly TRBD1 (5 bases). Trimming stripped 5 bases from V and 7 bases from J, with 14 bases between. CDR1 and CDR2 from the germline V gene are LNHDA and SQIVND (reference sequence). This CDR3 comprises 13 residues. CDR3 amino acids: CASSVGWGNEAFF. In nucleotides, the CDR3 is TGTGCCAGTAGTGTAGGATGGGGGAATGAAGCTTTCTTT.

This clonotype was seen just once. This chain uses TRBV5-1 with TRBJ2-7, with a weak D call TRBD2 (7 bases). The germline gives CDR1 SGHRS, CDR2 YFSETQ. The V and J ends lost 8 bases and 4 bases respectively, with 13 bases between them. The CDR3 extends over 12 amino acids. CDR3 residues: CASASGTYEQYF. CDR3 coding DNA: TGCGCCAGTGCCAGCGGGACATACGAGCAGTACTTC.

The rearrangement links TRBV7-2 to TRBJ1-1, with D uncertain. Per the germline V gene, CDR1 is SGHTA and CDR2 is FQGNSA. The CDR3 is 13 amino acids. The V end lost 5 bases, the J end lost 7 bases, and 14 bases lay between the germline ends. CDR3 loop: CASSPERGIEAFF. CDR3 DNA sequence: TGTGCCAGCAGCCCCGAACGAGGGATTGAAGCTTTCTTT. The variable domain in full, with the rest retrieved from reference TRBV7-2 and TRBJ1-1, is GAGVSQSPSNKVTEKGKDVELRCDPISGHTALYWYRQSLGQGLEFLIYFQGNSAPDKSGLPSDRFSAERTGGSVSTLTIQRTQQEDSAVYLCASSPERGIEAFFGQGTRLTVV.

Details on this clonotype: Germline is not matched at one junction end, which may reflect a read error. The chain joins TRBV5-1 to TRBJ1-2, with D possibly being TRBD1 (5 bases). This CDR3 is built from 11 residues. Germline V gene lookup returns CDR1 SGHRS and CDR2 YFSETQ. The CDR3 loop is CASSLDWGGAF. CDR3 sequence (DNA): TGCGCCAGCAGCCTGGACTGGGGCGGAGCTTTC.

The sample holds many counts of this clonotype. The chain recombines TRBV20-1 with TRBJ1-1; the match to TRBD1 covers 7 bases. Germline assignment: CDR1 DFQATT and CDR2 SNEGSKA (reference sequence). V was clipped by 3 bases and J by 9 bases; unmatched bases: 19. The CDR3 has 16 residues. In DNA, the CDR3 is TGCAGTGCTAGGAGGATGCAGTTCGGCCAGGGGGGTCAAGCTTTCTTT. It codes for CSARRMQFGQGGQAFF.

This clonotype has just a few counts. A clone one base away is much larger, so this may be a read error. The chain uses TRBV10-3 and TRBJ2-7; D gene uncertain. The germline V gene encodes CDR1 ENHRY and CDR2 SYGVKD. Trimming pared 0 bases from V and 5 bases from J, leaving 8 bases between. This CDR3 is 13 amino acids long. CDR3 bases: TGTGCCATCAGTGAGTCGGGTAGGAACGAGCAGTACTTC. As protein: CAISESGRNEQYF.

This clonotype came up many times. This rearrangement joins TRBV7-2 to TRBJ1-5, with D unresolved. Germline V CDR1 and CDR2: SGHTA, FQGNSA. V gave up 4 bases and J gave up 9 bases, with 16 bases separating them. The CDR3 spans 14 residues. CDR3 coding DNA: TGTGCCAGCAGCTCGGGCAGCGGCGGTCTGCCCCAGCATTTT. This gives the protein CASSSGSGGLPQHF.

V gene TRBV20-1 combines with J gene TRBJ2-7; D is undetermined. This CDR3 region has 14 residues. The ends were cut back, 0 bases at V and 4 bases at J, with 13 bases in the middle. The germline gives CDR1 DFQATT, CDR2 SNEGSKA (reference sequence). CDR3 nucleotide sequence: TGCAGTGCTAGAGATATACGGCAGGTGTACGAGCAGTACTTC. Amino acid sequence: CSARDIRQVYEQYF.

The CDR3 reads CASKKNEKLFF. The CDR3 nucleotides read TGTGCCAGCAAAAAGAATGAAAAACTGTTTTTT. The gene calls are TRBV3-1 and TRBJ1-4; D call uncertain. The CDR3 spans 11 residues. The germline V and J ends were trimmed by 7 bases and 5 bases, with 5 bases remaining between them. The germline gives CDR1 LGHDT, CDR2 YNNKEL (reference sequence).

This clonotype was recorded many times. The V call is TRBV7-2, the J call TRBJ1-3; D is undetermined. V shed 5 bases and J shed 4 bases, with 15 bases lying between them. The CDR3 sequence is 15 residues long. Germline loops: CDR1 SGHTA, CDR2 FQGNSA. The CDR3 nucleotides are TGTGCCAGCAGCGTCGGTCGAAGGTCGGGAAACACCATATATTTT. Protein product: CASSVGRRSGNTIYF.

This clonotype was found many times. V is TRBV10-3 and J is TRBJ1-2; D might be TRBD1 (5 bases). There are 15 residues in the CDR3. Trimming stripped 7 bases from V and 3 bases from J, with 18 bases between. Per germline, CDR1 ENHRY and CDR2 SYGVKD. The DNA of the CDR3 is TGTGCCATCATCAAGAGTGTAGTGGGGGACTATGGCTACACCTTC. This sequence encodes CAIIKSVVGDYGYTF.

The V call is TRBV6-6, the J call TRBJ1-2; 10 nucleotides agree with TRBD1. The CDR3 runs 13 residues. CDR1 and CDR2 (germline): MNHNY, SVGAGI (reference sequence). Trimming at V came to 6 bases and at J to 8 bases, leaving 6 bases not matched to a gene. CDR3 residues: CASSGQGVEGYTF. In DNA, the CDR3 is TGTGCCAGCAGCGGACAGGGGGTGGAAGGCTACACCTTC.

There are many counts of this clonotype. J is TRBJ1-6 and V is TRBV20-1, with TRBD1 identical over 11 bases. The CDR3 spans 14 residues. The germline CDR1 and CDR2 sequences are DFQATT and SNEGSKA (reference sequence). The junction had 6 bases not matched to a gene; V was cut back by 5 bases and J by 9 bases. CDR3 protein: CSAAWGQGGSPLHF. In DNA form, the CDR3 reads TGCAGTGCTGCCTGGGGACAGGGGGGTTCACCCCTCCACTTT.

Regarding this clonotype: This sequence may be a read error, since a much larger clone differs from it by one base. The chain recombines TRBV20-1 with TRBJ2-2, with D tentatively TRBD1 (5 bases). Trimming stripped 3 bases from V and 6 bases from J, with 8 bases between. CDR3 length equals 12 residues. Germline V gives CDR1 DFQATT, CDR2 SNEGSKA (reference sequence). The CDR3 sequence: CSASVGAGELFF. CDR3 bases: TGCAGTGCTAGTGTAGGGGCCGGGGAGCTGTTTTTT.

In the case of this clonotype: A single base separates this from a much larger clone, so it may be a read error. The chain couples TRBV11-2 to TRBJ2-7, with TRBD1 matching 7 bases. This CDR3 is built from 17 residues. Trimming cost V 8 bases and J 4 bases; bases outside gene matches: 20. Germline values: CDR1 SGHAT, CDR2 FQNNGV. CDR3 region: CASGPTDRVFSRYEQYF. The CDR3 DNA sequence: TGTGCCAGCGGCCCGACCGACAGGGTATTTTCTAGGTACGAGCAGTACTTC. Full variable domain (missing parts from reference TRBV11-2 and TRBJ2-7): EAGVAQSPRYKIIEKRQSVAFWCNPISGHATLYWYQQILGQGPKLLIQFQNNGVVDDSQLPKDRFSAERLKGVDSTLKIQPAKLEDSAVYLCASGPTDRVFSRYEQYFGPGTRLTVT.

This clonotype was seen more than once but under ten times. The chain links TRBV2 to TRBJ1-5; perhaps TRBD1 as D (6 bases). The V end was cut by 3 bases, the J end by 6 bases, with 12 bases between. Germline loops: CDR1 SNHLY, CDR2 FYNNEI. The CDR3 has 14 residues. CDR3 coding DNA: TGTGCCAGCAGTGACCCTACAGGGCGTCAGCCCCAGCATTTT. As protein: CASSDPTGRQPQHF.

This clonotype was observed at least ten times. The chain employs TRBV3-1 and TRBJ1-5, with D unresolved. The CDR3 runs 14 residues. V lost 1 base, J lost 3 bases, and 7 bases lay in between. Germline lookup yields CDR1 LGHDT and CDR2 YNNKEL (reference sequence). CDR3 sequence reads: CASSQAGANQPQHF. Here the CDR3 DNA reads TGTGCCAGCAGCCAAGCAGGAGCCAATCAGCCCCAGCATTTT.

This clonotype was counted a few times. The V gene is TRBV5-8, the J gene TRBJ2-2; D may be TRBD2 (5 bases). The CDR3 extends over 14 amino acids. Trimming took off 4 bases at V and 5 bases at J, with 12 bases between the two ends. Looked up from germline, CDR1 is SGHTS and CDR2 is YDEGEE. The CDR3 DNA reads as TGTGCCAGCAGCCGGGAACAAGAAACCGGGGAGCTGTTTTTT. Its protein product is CASSREQETGELFF. Based on the CDR3 plus reference TRBV5-8 and TRBJ2-2, the full variable domain is EAGVTQSPTHLIKTRGQQATLRCSPISGHTSVYWYQQALGLGLQFLLWYDEGEERNRGNFPPRFSGRQFPNYSSELNVNALELEDSALYLCASSREQETGELFFGEGSRLTVL.